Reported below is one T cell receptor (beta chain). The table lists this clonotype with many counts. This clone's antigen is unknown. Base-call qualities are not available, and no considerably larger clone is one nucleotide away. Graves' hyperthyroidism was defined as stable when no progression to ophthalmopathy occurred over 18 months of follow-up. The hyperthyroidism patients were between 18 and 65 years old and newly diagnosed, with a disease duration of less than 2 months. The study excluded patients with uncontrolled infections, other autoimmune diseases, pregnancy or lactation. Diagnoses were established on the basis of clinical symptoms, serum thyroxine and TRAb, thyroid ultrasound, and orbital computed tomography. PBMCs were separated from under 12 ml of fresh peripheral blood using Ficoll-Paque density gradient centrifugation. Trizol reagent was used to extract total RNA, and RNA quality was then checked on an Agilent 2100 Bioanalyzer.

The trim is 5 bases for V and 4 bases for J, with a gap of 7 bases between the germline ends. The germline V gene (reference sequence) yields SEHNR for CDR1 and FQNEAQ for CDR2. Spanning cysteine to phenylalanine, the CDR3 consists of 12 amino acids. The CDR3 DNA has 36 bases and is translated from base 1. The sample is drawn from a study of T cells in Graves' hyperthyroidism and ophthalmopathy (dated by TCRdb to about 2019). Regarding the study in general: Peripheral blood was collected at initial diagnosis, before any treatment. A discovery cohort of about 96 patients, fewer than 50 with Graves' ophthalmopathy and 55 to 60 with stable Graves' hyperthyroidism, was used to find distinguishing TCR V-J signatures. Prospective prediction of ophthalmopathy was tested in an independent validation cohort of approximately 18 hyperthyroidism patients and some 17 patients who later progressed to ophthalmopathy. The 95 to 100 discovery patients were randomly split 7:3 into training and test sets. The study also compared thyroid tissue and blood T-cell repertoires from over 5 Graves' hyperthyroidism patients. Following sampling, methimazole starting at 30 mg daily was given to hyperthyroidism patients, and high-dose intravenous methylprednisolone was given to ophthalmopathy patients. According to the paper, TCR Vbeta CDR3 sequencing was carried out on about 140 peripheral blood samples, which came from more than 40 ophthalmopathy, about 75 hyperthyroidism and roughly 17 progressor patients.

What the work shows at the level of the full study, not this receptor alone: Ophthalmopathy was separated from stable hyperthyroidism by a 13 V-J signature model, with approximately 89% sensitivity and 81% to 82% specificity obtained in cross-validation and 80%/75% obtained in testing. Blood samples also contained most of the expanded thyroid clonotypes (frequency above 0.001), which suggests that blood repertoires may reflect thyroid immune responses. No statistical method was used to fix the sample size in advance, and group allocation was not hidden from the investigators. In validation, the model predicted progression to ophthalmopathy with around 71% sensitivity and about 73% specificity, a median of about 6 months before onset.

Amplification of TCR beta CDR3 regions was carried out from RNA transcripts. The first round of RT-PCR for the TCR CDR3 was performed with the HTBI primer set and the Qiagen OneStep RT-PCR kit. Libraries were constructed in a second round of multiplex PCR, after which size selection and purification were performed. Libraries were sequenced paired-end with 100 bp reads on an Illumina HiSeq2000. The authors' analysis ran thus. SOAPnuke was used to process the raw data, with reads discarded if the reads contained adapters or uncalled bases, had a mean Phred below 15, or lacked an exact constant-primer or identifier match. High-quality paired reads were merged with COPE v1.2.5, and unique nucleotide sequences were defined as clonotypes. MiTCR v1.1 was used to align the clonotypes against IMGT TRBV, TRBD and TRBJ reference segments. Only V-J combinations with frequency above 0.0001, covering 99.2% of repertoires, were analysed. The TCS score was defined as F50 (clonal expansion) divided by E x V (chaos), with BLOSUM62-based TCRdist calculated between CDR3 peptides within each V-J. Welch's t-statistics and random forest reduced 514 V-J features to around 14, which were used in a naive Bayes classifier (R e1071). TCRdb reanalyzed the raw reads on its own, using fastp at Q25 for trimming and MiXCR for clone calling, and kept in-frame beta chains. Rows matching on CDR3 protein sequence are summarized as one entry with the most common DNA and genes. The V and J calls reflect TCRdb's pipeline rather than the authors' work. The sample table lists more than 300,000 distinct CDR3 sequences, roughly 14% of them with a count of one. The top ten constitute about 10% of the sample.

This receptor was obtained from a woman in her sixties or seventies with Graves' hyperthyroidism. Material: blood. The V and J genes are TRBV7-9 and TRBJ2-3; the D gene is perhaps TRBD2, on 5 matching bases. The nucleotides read TGTGCCAGCAGCAGGACTGCAGATACGCAGTATTTT. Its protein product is CASSRTADTQYF.